The subject of this entry is one T cell receptor (beta chain). Its target is unknown. CDR3 length: 15 residues. Trimming cost V 6 bases and J 0 bases, with 15 bases left between them. Germline V gene sequence: CDR1 MDHEN, CDR2 SYDVKM. This sample was taken from a study of T cell repertoires in cytomegalovirus infection. Looking at the study overall: CMV infection plus the matching HLA type was flagged by public TCR beta signatures. Study results and limitations: HLA-C-restricted CMV clonotypes gave the most frequent clonotype in two of eight donors.

TCRdb recomputed calls from the reads with MiXCR, one row per CDR3 protein. The sample lists some 97,000 distinct CDR3 sequences; 20% to 25% were seen once. The chain has TRBV28 and TRBJ2-7, with D tentatively TRBD1 or TRBD2 (7 bases each). Sequenced input: CD8+ T cells from PBMCs. The clonotype comes from a human donor in good health (CMV status not recorded). Some clones in this sample may be carry-over from other donors' samples. In DNA, the CDR3 is TGTGCCAGCAGAACAGGGGAGGGAAGCTCCTACGAGCAGTACTTC. It is translated as CASRTGEGSSYEQYF.